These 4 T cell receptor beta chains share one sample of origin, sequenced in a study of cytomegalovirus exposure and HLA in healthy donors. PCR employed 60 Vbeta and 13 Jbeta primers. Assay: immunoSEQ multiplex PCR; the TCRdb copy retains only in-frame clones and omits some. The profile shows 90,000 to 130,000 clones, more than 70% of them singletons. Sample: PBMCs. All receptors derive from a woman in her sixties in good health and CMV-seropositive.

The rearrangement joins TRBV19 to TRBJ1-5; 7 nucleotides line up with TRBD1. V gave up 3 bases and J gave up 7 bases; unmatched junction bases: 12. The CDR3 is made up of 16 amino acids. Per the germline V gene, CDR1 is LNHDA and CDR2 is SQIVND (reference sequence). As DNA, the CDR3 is TGTGCCAGTAGTATTAAGGGGGCTCCTTTAAGACAGCCCCAGCATTTT. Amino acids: CASSIKGAPLRQPQHF.

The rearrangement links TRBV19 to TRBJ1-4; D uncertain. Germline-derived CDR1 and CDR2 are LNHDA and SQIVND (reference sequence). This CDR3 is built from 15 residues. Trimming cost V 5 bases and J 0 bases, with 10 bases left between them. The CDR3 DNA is TGTGCCAGTAGTCTCAGTTTGGCAACTAATGAAAAACTGTTTTTT. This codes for CASSLSLATNEKLFF.

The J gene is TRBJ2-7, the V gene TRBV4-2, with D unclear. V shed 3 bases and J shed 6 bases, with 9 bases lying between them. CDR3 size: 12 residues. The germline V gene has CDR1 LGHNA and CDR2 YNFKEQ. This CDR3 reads CASSHSRGEQYF. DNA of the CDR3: TGTGCCAGCAGCCACTCGAGAGGCGAGCAGTACTTC.

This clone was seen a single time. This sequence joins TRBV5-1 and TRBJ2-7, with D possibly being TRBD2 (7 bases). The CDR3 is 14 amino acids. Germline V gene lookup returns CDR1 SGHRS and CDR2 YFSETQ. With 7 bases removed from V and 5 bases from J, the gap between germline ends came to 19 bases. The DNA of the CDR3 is TGCGCCAGCGGGGGCGGGCGGGAGAGCGACGAGCAGTACTTC. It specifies CASGGGRESDEQYF.